This TCR beta chain was captured by sequencing in a study of shared clonotypes between healthy human individuals. Across the study: Each donor's CD4 naive and CD4 memory cells filled three plates apiece, CD8 naive two, and CD8 memory one.

As for this clone: Its cognate antigen is unknown. Other DNA sequences in this sample translate to the same CDR3.

The length of the CDR3 is 13 residues. V was trimmed by 5 bases and J by 4 bases, leaving 9 bases between them. Germline CDR1 and CDR2: MNHNS and SASEGT. Study-wide results and caveats: Only blood samples were collected, and tissue repertoires likely differ.

Genomic DNA from each subset was divided evenly over several immunoSEQ plates. Sequencing used immunoSEQ multiplex PCR; TCRdb keeps in-frame clones, though not all of them. The sample includes more than 2,000,000 clones, 90% to 95% seen only once; the top ten take about 0.13%. This TCR derives from a man aged 18 to 35 in good health. Sequenced sample: naive CD4+ T cells sorted from blood. Subset denoted: CD45RA+ positively selected. The gene calls are TRBV6-1 and TRBJ1-5; D may be TRBD1 (5 bases). The CDR3 here is CASSRDGNQPQHF. In nucleotides, the CDR3 is TGTGCCAGCAGTCGGGACGGGAATCAGCCCCAGCATTTT.